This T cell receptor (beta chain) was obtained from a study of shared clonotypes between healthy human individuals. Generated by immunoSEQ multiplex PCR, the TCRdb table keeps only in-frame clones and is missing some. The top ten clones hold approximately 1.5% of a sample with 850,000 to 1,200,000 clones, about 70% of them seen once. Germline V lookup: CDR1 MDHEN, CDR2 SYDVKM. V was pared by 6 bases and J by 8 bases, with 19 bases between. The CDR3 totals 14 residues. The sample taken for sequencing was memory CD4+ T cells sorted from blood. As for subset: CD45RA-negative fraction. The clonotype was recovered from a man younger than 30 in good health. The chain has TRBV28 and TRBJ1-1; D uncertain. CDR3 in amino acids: CASSLRVSLREAFF. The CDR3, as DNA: TGTGCCAGCAGCCTTCGGGTTTCTCTCCGAGAAGCTTTCTTT. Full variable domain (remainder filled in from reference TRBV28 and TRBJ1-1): DVKVTQSSRYLVKRTGEKVFLECVQDMDHENMFWYRQDPGLGLRLIYFSYDVKMKEKGDIPEGYSVSREKKERFSLILESASTNQTSMYLCASSLRVSLREAFFGQGTRLTVV.